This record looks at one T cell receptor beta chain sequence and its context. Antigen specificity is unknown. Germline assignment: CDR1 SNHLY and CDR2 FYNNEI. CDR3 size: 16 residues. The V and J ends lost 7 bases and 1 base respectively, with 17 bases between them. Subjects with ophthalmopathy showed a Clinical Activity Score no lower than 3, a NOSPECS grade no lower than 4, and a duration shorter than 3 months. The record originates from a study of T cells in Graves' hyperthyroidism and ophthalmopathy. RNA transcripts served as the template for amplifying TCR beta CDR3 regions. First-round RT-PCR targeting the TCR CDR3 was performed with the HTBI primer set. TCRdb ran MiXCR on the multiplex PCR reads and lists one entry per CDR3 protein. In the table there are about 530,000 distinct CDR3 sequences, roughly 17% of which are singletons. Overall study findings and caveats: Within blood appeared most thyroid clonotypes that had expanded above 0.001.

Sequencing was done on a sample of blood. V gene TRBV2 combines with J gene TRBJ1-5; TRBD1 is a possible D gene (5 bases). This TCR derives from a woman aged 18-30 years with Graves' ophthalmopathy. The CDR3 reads CASKDGFRGSNQPQHF. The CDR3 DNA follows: TGTGCCAGCAAGGACGGTTTCCGGGGGAGCAATCAGCCCCAGCATTTT.